A selection of T cell receptor beta chains follows, all from one sample in a study of blood T cells in healthy people across ages. TCRdb reprocessed the 5' RACE reads via MiXCR and lists one record per CDR3 protein. The repertoire holds more than 1,400,000 distinct CDR3 sequences, 42% seen once, with 7.9% in the top ten. The sample taken for sequencing was blood. These receptors all stem from a woman in her late teens or twenties in good health. Each CDR3 is given with its conserved first and last residue.

V gene: TRBV6-5
J gene: TRBJ2-7
CDR3 protein: CASMYWGDRRYEQYF

V gene: TRBV20-1
J gene: .
CDR3 protein: CSARSPSGAYNEQYF

V gene: TRBV10-1
J gene: TRBJ2-3
CDR3 protein: CASKRGQGPGADTQYF

V gene: TRBV10-3
J gene: TRBJ1-2
CDR3 protein: CAIRGDGNYGYTF

V gene: TRBV18
J gene: TRBJ2-1
CDR3 protein: CASSPPISGRYNEQFF

V gene: TRBV6-5
J gene: TRBJ2-1
CDR3 protein: CASSYSLAARNNEQFF

V gene: TRBV11-2
J gene: TRBJ1-1
CDR3 protein: CASSLADMNTEAFF

V gene: TRBV10-3
J gene: .
CDR3 protein: CAISTPSSYNEQYF

V gene: TRBV28
J gene: TRBJ2-5
CDR3 protein: CASSSIPQGYQETQYF

V gene: TRBV6-1
J gene: TRBJ2-1
CDR3 protein: CASSRQGLAGVRNEQFF

V gene: TRBV20-1
J gene: TRBJ2-5
CDR3 protein: CSARVLNGLAGVEETQYF

V gene: TRBV20-1
J gene: TRBJ2-7
CDR3 protein: CSAAGTSGVYEQYF

V gene: TRBV19
J gene: TRBJ2-7
CDR3 protein: CASSMEGYEQYF

V gene: TRBV6-5
J gene: TRBJ1-6
CDR3 protein: CASSEGGPYNSPLHF

V gene: TRBV3-1
J gene: TRBJ2-3
CDR3 protein: CASSQDSGGAVADTQYF

V gene: TRBV29-1
J gene: TRBJ2-7
CDR3 protein: CSVAGTVFVGQYF

V gene: TRBV27
J gene: TRBJ2-4
CDR3 protein: CASKQAGTKNIQYF

V gene: TRBV7-9
J gene: TRBJ2-7
CDR3 protein: CASSWDLAGLSYEQYF

V gene: TRBV25-1
J gene: TRBJ2-1
CDR3 protein: CASSVTSGNEQFF

V gene: TRBV3-1
J gene: TRBJ2-7
CDR3 protein: CASSLGTSTSYEQYF

V gene: TRBV4-1
J gene: TRBJ2-1
CDR3 protein: CASSPKGLAGGPTYNEQFF

V gene: TRBV6-5
J gene: TRBJ2-1
CDR3 protein: CASRRGQGFYEQFF

V gene: TRBV2
J gene: TRBJ1-4
CDR3 protein: CASKQGGANEKLFF

V gene: TRBV7-9
J gene: TRBJ2-5
CDR3 protein: CASVRGETQYF

V gene: TRBV18
J gene: TRBJ2-3
CDR3 protein: CASSPYSGADTQYF

V gene: TRBV20-1
J gene: TRBJ2-3
CDR3 protein: CSALGLADVTDTQYF

V gene: TRBV6-5
J gene: TRBJ1-2
CDR3 protein: CASSDKGGGGYTF

V gene: TRBV30
J gene: TRBJ2-7
CDR3 protein: CAWSADGTQRPQYF